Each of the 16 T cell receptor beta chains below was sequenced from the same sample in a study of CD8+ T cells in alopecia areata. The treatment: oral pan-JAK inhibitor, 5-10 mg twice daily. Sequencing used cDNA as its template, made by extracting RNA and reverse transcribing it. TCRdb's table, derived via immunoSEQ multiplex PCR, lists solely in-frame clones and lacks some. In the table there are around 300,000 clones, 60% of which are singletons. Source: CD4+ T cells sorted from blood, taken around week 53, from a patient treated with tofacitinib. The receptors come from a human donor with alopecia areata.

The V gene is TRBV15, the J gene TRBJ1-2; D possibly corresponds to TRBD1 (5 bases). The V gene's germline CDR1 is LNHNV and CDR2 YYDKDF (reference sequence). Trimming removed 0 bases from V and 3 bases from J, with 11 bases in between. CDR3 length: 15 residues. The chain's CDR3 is CATSRDAGNHYGYTF. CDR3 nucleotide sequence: TGTGCCACCAGCAGAGACGCAGGGAACCACTATGGCTACACCTTC.

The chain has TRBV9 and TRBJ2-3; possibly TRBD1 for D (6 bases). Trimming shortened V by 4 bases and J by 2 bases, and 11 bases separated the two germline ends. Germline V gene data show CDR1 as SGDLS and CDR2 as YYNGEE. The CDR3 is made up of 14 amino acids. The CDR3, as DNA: TGTGCCAGCAGCCGACAGGCTTACACAGATACGCAGTATTTT. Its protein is CASSRQAYTDTQYF.

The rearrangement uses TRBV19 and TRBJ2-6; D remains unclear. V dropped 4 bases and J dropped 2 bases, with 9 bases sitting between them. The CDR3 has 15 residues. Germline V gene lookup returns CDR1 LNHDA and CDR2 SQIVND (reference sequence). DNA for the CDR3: TGTGCCAGTAGTAGGAAGCGAGCTGGGGCCAACGTCCTGACTTTC. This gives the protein CASSRKRAGANVLTF.

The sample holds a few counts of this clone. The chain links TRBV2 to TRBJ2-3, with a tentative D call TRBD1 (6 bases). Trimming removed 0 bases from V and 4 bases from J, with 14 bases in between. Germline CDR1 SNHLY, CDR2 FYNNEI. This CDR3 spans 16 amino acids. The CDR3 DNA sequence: TGTGCCAGCAGTGAAGCCGTCAGGGGTGGCGCAGATACGCAGTATTTT. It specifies CASSEAVRGGADTQYF.

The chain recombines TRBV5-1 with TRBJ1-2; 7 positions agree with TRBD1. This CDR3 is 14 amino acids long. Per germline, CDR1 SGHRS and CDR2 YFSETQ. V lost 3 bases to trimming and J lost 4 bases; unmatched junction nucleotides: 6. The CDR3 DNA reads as TGCGCCAGCAGCTCGGGGACAGTTCGCTATGGCTACACCTTC. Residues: CASSSGTVRYGYTF.

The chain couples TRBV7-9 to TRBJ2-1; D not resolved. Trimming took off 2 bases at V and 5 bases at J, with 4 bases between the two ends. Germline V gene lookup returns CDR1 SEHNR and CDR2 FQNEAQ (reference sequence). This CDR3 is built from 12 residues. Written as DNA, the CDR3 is TGTGCCAGCAGCTTAAACCACAATGAGCAGTTCTTC. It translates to CASSLNHNEQFF.

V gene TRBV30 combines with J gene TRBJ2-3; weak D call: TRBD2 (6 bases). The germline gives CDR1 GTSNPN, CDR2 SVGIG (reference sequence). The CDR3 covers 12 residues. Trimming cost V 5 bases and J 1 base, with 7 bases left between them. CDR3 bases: TGTGCCTGGGAGCGGGGCACAGATACGCAGTATTTT. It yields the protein CAWERGTDTQYF.

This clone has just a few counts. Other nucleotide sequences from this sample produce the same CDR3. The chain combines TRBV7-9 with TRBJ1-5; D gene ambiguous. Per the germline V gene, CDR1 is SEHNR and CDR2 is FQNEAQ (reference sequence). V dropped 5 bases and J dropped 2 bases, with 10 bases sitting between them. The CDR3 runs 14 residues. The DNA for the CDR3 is TGTGCCAGCAGCCCCCCGGGAGGCAATCAGCCCCAGCATTTT. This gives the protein CASSPPGGNQPQHF. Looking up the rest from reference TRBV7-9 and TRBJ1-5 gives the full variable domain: DTGVSQNPRHKITKRGQNVTFRCDPISEHNRLYWYRQTLGQGPEFLTYFQNEAQLEKSRLLSDRFSAERPKGSFSTLEIQRTEQGDSAMYLCASSPPGGNQPQHFGDGTRLSIL.

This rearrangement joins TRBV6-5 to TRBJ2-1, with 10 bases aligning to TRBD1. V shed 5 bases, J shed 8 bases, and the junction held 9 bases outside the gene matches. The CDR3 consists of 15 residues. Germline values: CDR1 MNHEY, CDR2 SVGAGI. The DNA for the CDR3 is TGTGCCAGCAGTACTCCGGGACAGGGGATCGATGAGCAGTTCTTC. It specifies CASSTPGQGIDEQFF.

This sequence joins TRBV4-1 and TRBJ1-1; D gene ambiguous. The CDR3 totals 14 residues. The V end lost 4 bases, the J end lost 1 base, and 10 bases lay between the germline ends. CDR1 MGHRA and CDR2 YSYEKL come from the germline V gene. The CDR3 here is CASSRRQENTEAFF. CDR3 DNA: TGCGCCAGCAGCCGCCGGCAGGAGAACACTGAAGCTTTCTTT.

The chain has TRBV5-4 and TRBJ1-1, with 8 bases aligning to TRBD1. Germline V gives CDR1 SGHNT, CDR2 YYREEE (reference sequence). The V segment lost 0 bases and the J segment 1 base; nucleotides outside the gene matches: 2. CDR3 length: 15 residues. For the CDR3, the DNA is TGTGCCAGCAGCTTGGGGGACAGGACGAACACTGAAGCTTTCTTT. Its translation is CASSLGDRTNTEAFF.

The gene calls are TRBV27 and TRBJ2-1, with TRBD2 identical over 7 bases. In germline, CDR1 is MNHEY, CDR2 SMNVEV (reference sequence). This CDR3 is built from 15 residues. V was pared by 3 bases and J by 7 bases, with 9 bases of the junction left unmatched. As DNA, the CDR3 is TGTGCCAGCAGTTTGGCGGGGGAGCCAGTAAATGAGCAGTTCTTC. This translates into CASSLAGEPVNEQFF.

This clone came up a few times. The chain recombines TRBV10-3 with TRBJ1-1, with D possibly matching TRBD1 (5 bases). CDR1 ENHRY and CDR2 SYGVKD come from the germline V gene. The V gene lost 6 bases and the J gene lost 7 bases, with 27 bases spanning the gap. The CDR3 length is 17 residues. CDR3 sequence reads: CAIRGPRSEGHQVEAFF. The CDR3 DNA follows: TGTGCCATCAGGGGCCCCCGTTCTGAAGGACACCAAGTTGAAGCTTTCTTT.

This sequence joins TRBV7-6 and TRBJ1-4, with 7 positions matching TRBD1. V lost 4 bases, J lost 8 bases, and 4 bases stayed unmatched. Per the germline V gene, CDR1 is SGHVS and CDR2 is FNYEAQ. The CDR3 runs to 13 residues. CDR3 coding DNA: TGTGCCAGCAGCTGGACAGGAGGGGAAAAACTGTTTTTT. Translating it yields CASSWTGGEKLFF. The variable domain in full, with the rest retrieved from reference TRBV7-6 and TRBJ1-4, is GAGVSQSPRYKVTKRGQDVALRCDPISGHVSLYWYRQALGQGPEFLTYFNYEAQQDKSGLPNDRFSAERPEGSISTLTIQRTEQRDSAMYRCASSWTGGEKLFFGSGTQLSVL.

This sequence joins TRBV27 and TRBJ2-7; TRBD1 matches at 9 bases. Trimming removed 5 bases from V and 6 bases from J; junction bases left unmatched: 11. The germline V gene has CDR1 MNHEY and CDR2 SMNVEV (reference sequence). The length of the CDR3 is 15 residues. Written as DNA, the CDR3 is TGTGCCAGCAGTCTCCGACGGACAGGGGAGGGCGAGCAGTACTTC. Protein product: CASSLRRTGEGEQYF.

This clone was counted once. As DNA, the CDR3 is TGCGCCAGCAGCTTGGCCGGGGCCGTCTATGGCTACACCTTC. Translated: CASSLAGAVYGYTF. The chain is built from TRBV5-1 and TRBJ1-2; a weak D match, TRBD1 (5 bases). Trimming took off 0 bases at V and 4 bases at J, with 10 bases between the two ends. Germline V CDR1 and CDR2: SGHRS, YFSETQ. The CDR3 has 14 amino acids. The full variable domain, completed using reference TRBV5-1 and TRBJ1-2, is KAGVTQTPRYLIKTRGQQVTLSCSPISGHRSVSWYQQTPGQGLQFLFEYFSETQRNKGNFPGRFSGRQFSNSRSEMNVSTLELGDSALYLCASSLAGAVYGYTFGSGTRLTVV.